A selection of T cell receptor beta chains follows, all from one sample in a study of blood T cell repertoires in COVID-19. The protocol was immunoSEQ multiplex PCR, while the TCRdb copy is restricted to in-frame clones and leaves out a portion. The sample consists of about 250,000 clones, 87% of them appearing once. The sequencing input was peripheral blood. The receptors were sampled from a man between 18 and 29 years old with active or convalescent COVID-19. Both conserved end residues are part of each CDR3. Fields, in order: clone size, D gene, J gene, V gene, CDR3 DNA, CDR3 protein. A D gene is named only where the DNA matches it firmly. Size values are once, few and many counts, or a class for expanded clones, and some rows have none.

clone_size: .; d_call: TRBD1; j_call: TRBJ1-4; v_call: TRBV11-2; cdr3_nt: TGTGCCAGCAGCTTGGGACAGGGGGCCGAAAAACTGTTTTTT; cdr3_aa: CASSLGQGAEKLFF
clone_size: .; d_call: .; j_call: TRBJ1-1; v_call: TRBV25-1; cdr3_nt: TGTGCCAGTACTTTGGGGGGATCAGGCACTGAAGCTTTCTTT; cdr3_aa: CASTLGGSGTEAFF
clone_size: .; d_call: .; j_call: TRBJ2-3; v_call: TRBV5-1; cdr3_nt: TGCGCCAGCAGCTTGGGGGTCGGGTTTATAGATACGCAGTATTTT; cdr3_aa: CASSLGVGFIDTQYF
clone_size: .; d_call: TRBD2; j_call: TRBJ2-1; v_call: TRBV5-1; cdr3_nt: TGCGCCAGCAGTCGGAGGGACTACTCCTACAATGAGCAGTTCTTC; cdr3_aa: CASSRRDYSYNEQFF
clone_size: .; d_call: TRBD2; j_call: TRBJ2-2; v_call: TRBV15; cdr3_nt: TGTGCCACCAGCAGAATAACGGGAGGGACCGGGGAGCTGTTTTTT; cdr3_aa: CATSRITGGTGELFF
clone_size: .; d_call: .; j_call: TRBJ2-7; v_call: TRBV18; cdr3_nt: TGTGCCAGCTCACCAAGCGACGGCCCCTACGAGCAGTACTTC; cdr3_aa: CASSPSDGPYEQYF
clone_size: .; d_call: TRBD1; j_call: TRBJ2-7; v_call: TRBV19; cdr3_nt: TGTGCCAGTAGCGTTACCGGGACAGTTGTTTACGAGCAGTACTTC; cdr3_aa: CASSVTGTVVYEQYF
clone_size: .; d_call: .; j_call: TRBJ1-1; v_call: TRBV10-3; cdr3_nt: TGTGCCATCGACCCCACGGGGATGAACACTGAAGCTTTCTTT; cdr3_aa: CAIDPTGMNTEAFF
clone_size: once; d_call: .; j_call: TRBJ1-2; v_call: TRBV7-2; cdr3_nt: TGTGCCAGCAGCCAGGGAAATGCCAACTATGGCTACACCTTC; cdr3_aa: CASSQGNANYGYTF
clone_size: .; d_call: TRBD1; j_call: TRBJ1-1; v_call: TRBV18; cdr3_nt: TGTGCCAGCTCTTTAGACAGGGACATGAACACTGAAGCTTTCTTT; cdr3_aa: CASSLDRDMNTEAFF
clone_size: .; d_call: .; j_call: TRBJ1-1; v_call: TRBV3-1/TRBV3-2; cdr3_nt: TGTGCCAGCAGCCAAGACCCGGTTGAAGCTTTCTTT; cdr3_aa: CASSQDPVEAFF
clone_size: .; d_call: .; j_call: TRBJ1-2; v_call: TRBV9; cdr3_nt: TGTGCCAGCAGCGCAACAGGTAGTGGCTACACCTTC; cdr3_aa: CASSATGSGYTF
clone_size: .; d_call: .; j_call: TRBJ2-1; v_call: TRBV19; cdr3_nt: TGTGCCAGTAGCGGCGGAGACTCCTACAATGAGCAGTTCTTC; cdr3_aa: CASSGGDSYNEQFF
clone_size: .; d_call: TRBD1; j_call: TRBJ1-1; v_call: TRBV6-6; cdr3_nt: TGTGCCAGCAGTCGTTCCCGGATGGGTCAGGGGGTTAGCACTGAAGCTTTCTTT; cdr3_aa: CASSRSRMGQGVSTEAFF
clone_size: .; d_call: .; j_call: TRBJ2-5; v_call: TRBV9; cdr3_nt: TGTGCCAGCAGCCTCCGTTCGGGCCAAGAGACCCAGTACTTC; cdr3_aa: CASSLRSGQETQYF
clone_size: .; d_call: TRBD1; j_call: TRBJ2-2; v_call: TRBV2; cdr3_nt: TGTGCCAGCAGCCGACCTGACAGGGGGGGAGACACCGGGGAGCTGTTTTTT; cdr3_aa: CASSRPDRGGDTGELFF
clone_size: .; d_call: .; j_call: TRBJ2-7; v_call: TRBV9; cdr3_nt: TGTGCCAGCAGCGCTCTTGTTACAGGCGAGCAGTACTTC; cdr3_aa: CASSALVTGEQYF
clone_size: .; d_call: TRBD2; j_call: TRBJ2-7; v_call: TRBV5-5; cdr3_nt: TGTGCCAGCACTTCTGCTAGCGGGGCTTTGTCCTACGAGCAGTACTTC; cdr3_aa: CASTSASGALSYEQYF
clone_size: .; d_call: TRBD1; j_call: TRBJ2-7; v_call: TRBV11-2; cdr3_nt: TGTGCCAGCAGCCTTGGACAGGGGGCCACCTACGAGCAGTACTTC; cdr3_aa: CASSLGQGATYEQYF
clone_size: .; d_call: .; j_call: TRBJ1-1; v_call: TRBV5-1; cdr3_nt: TGCGCCAGCAGCTTTTACCCGACAGCTATGAACACTGAAGCTTTCTTT; cdr3_aa: CASSFYPTAMNTEAFF
clone_size: .; d_call: .; j_call: TRBJ1-1; v_call: TRBV5-1; cdr3_nt: TGCGCCAGCAGCTTCCCCGCTGGGGGCTTAAACACTGAAGCTTTCTTT; cdr3_aa: CASSFPAGGLNTEAFF
clone_size: .; d_call: .; j_call: TRBJ1-1; v_call: TRBV5-1; cdr3_nt: TGCGCCAGCAGCTTGGCTGGAGGGGACACTGAAGCTTTCTTT; cdr3_aa: CASSLAGGDTEAFF
clone_size: .; d_call: .; j_call: TRBJ2-3; v_call: TRBV2; cdr3_nt: TGTGCCACCTTAGCGGAGACTAGCACAGATACGCAGTATTTT; cdr3_aa: CATLAETSTDTQYF
clone_size: few; d_call: .; j_call: TRBJ1-6; v_call: TRBV2; cdr3_nt: TGTGCCGGACACCCAGGGTACTCCGGCTCACCCCTCCACTTT; cdr3_aa: CAGHPGYSGSPLHF
clone_size: .; d_call: .; j_call: TRBJ1-5; v_call: TRBV15; cdr3_nt: TGTGCCACCAGCAGAGAGGCGGCCAGCAATCAGCCCCAGCATTTT; cdr3_aa: CATSREAASNQPQHF
clone_size: .; d_call: TRBD1; j_call: TRBJ1-4; v_call: TRBV6-4; cdr3_nt: TGTGCCAGCAGTGACCGGACAGGGTTGAGGGGAAAAACTGTTTTT; cdr3_aa: CASSDRTGLRGKTVF
clone_size: .; d_call: .; j_call: TRBJ1-2; v_call: TRBV29-1; cdr3_nt: TGCAGCGTTTGGACAGCCTCTACTAACTATGGCTACACCTTC; cdr3_aa: CSVWTASTNYGYTF
clone_size: few; d_call: .; j_call: TRBJ1-1; v_call: TRBV5-1; cdr3_nt: TGCGCCAGCAGCCCGCAGGGTGAGAACACTGAAGCTTTCTTT; cdr3_aa: CASSPQGENTEAFF
clone_size: .; d_call: TRBD1; j_call: TRBJ1-4; v_call: TRBV6-5; cdr3_nt: TGTGCCAGCAGTATACTACAGGGGGCCGGGGAAAAACTGTTTTTT; cdr3_aa: CASSILQGAGEKLFF
clone_size: .; d_call: TRBD2; j_call: TRBJ2-2; v_call: TRBV7-9; cdr3_nt: TGTGCCAGCAGCTTGCTTTCGTTTGCGGGAGACACCGGGGAGCTGTTTTTT; cdr3_aa: CASSLLSFAGDTGELFF
clone_size: .; d_call: TRBD1; j_call: TRBJ1-1; v_call: TRBV18; cdr3_nt: TGTGCCAGCTCACCGGGACAGGGGGCTATGAACACTGAAGCTTTCTTT; cdr3_aa: CASSPGQGAMNTEAFF
clone_size: .; d_call: TRBD1; j_call: TRBJ2-7; v_call: TRBV7-2; cdr3_nt: TGTGCCAGCAGCTTAGCGGGACAGGGGGTCTACGAGCAGTACTTC; cdr3_aa: CASSLAGQGVYEQYF
clone_size: once; d_call: .; j_call: TRBJ2-2; v_call: TRBV29-1; cdr3_nt: TGCAGCGTTGAAGAGGAGTTCGGGGAGCTGTTTTTT; cdr3_aa: CSVEEEFGELFF
clone_size: .; d_call: .; j_call: TRBJ2-2; v_call: TRBV4-3; cdr3_nt: TGCGCCAGCAGCCAAGTTCAGGGTGCGACCGGGGAGCTGTTTTTT; cdr3_aa: CASSQVQGATGELFF
clone_size: .; d_call: TRBD1; j_call: TRBJ1-2; v_call: TRBV19; cdr3_nt: TGTGCCAGTAGTCCACGTCCGGGACAGGGGAGCTATGGCTACACCTTC; cdr3_aa: CASSPRPGQGSYGYTF
clone_size: .; d_call: .; j_call: TRBJ1-6; v_call: TRBV3-1/TRBV3-2; cdr3_nt: TGTGCCAGCAGCCACGGGGGAGATTCACCCCTCCACTTT; cdr3_aa: CASSHGGDSPLHF
clone_size: .; d_call: TRBD1; j_call: TRBJ2-1; v_call: TRBV7-3; cdr3_nt: TGTGCCAGCAGCTTAACGGGGACAGGGGTTATTGAGCAGTTCTTC; cdr3_aa: CASSLTGTGVIEQFF
clone_size: .; d_call: TRBD2; j_call: TRBJ2-1; v_call: TRBV6-6; cdr3_nt: TGTGCCAGCAGTTACGGCGGGGGTTCCTACAATGAGCAGTTCTTC; cdr3_aa: CASSYGGGSYNEQFF
clone_size: .; d_call: .; j_call: TRBJ1-2; v_call: TRBV30; cdr3_nt: TGTGCCTGGAGTGTATTACAGGCCTATGGCTACACCTTC; cdr3_aa: CAWSVLQAYGYTF
clone_size: once; d_call: .; j_call: TRBJ2-7; v_call: TRBV5-1; cdr3_nt: TGCGCCAGCAGCTTGGGAGCCTACGAGCAGTACTTC; cdr3_aa: CASSLGAYEQYF